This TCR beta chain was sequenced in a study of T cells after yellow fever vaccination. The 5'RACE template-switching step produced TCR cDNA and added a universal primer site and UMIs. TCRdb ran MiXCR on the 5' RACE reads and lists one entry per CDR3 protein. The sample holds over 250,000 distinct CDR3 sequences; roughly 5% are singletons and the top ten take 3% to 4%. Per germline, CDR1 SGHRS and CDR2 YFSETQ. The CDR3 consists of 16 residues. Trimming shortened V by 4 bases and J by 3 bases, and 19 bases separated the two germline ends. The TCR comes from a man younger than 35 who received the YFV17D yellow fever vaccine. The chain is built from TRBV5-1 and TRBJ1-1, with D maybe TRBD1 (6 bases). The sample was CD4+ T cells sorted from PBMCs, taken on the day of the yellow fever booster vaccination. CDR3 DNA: TGCGCCAGCAGCCCGCAGGGACTAGGGGGGCACACTGAAGCTTTCTTT. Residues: CASSPQGLGGHTEAFF.